This paragraph covers one T cell receptor beta chain sequence. These data are taken from a study of blood T cell repertoires in COVID-19. Overall study: The study drew acute and convalescent COVID-19 samples from the United States, Italy and Spain. PBMCs, B-cell-depleted T cells, or T cells provided the cDNA or gDNA that made up the material.

V was clipped by 3 bases and J by 7 bases, with 8 bases between them. Germline V gene sequence: CDR1 SGHVS, CDR2 FQNEAQ. This CDR3 contains 12 residues. The Seattle site enrolled patients during active infection and followed them longitudinally. In the original processing: Reference gene primer amplification gave estimated nucleated cell counts. Clones were sequenced by immunoSEQ multiplex PCR, and TCRdb holds only the in-frame ones, with some missing. The V and J calls and clone size are taken from that table; D and trimming were inferred from the DNA. The table includes 250,000 to 300,000 clones, around 85% detected once.

The chain links TRBV7-8 to TRBJ2-3, with D possibly being TRBD2 (6 bases). Material: peripheral blood. The receptor was isolated from a woman aged 25 to 39 with COVID-19, enrolled during active disease. The CDR3 DNA sequence: TGTGCCAGCAGCTTCGGGGGAAATACGCAGTATTTT. It encodes CASSFGGNTQYF. The whole variable domain, filled in from reference TRBV7-8 and TRBJ2-3, reads GAGVSQSPRYKVAKRGQDVALRCDPISGHVSLFWYQQALGQGPEFLTYFQNEAQLDKSGLPSDRFFAERPEGSVSTLKIQRTQQEDSAVYLCASSFGGNTQYFGPGTRLTVL.